The entry below gives a single T cell receptor (beta chain) sequence along with its context. Its specificity is unknown. CDR1 and CDR2 (germline): SEHNR, FQNEAQ (reference sequence). The CDR3 sequence is 13 residues long. V was cut by 5 bases and J by 14 bases, with 16 bases left in between. The sample originates from a study of CD8+CD57+ T cells in acquired aplastic anemia. Turning to the study itself: DNA from sorted CD4+ and CD8+ cells averaged approximately 3.5 ug. Healthy donor CD4+ samples were sequenced to a depth that averaged approximately 9.9 million reads.

Whole-study findings and limits: Patients and controls were found to share about 31 CD8+ CDR3 sequences.

For CDR3 and TCR beta VDJ profiling, genomic DNA was the template used. TCRdb re-called the reads with MiXCR, one entry per CDR3 protein. The sample holds around 230,000 distinct CDR3 sequences, 61% seen once. This clonotype originated in a human donor in good health. V gene TRBV7-9 combines with J gene TRBJ1-6; weak D call: TRBD1 (5 bases). The material sequenced was sorted CD4+, CD8+, or CD8+CD57+ T cells (not recorded which) from PBMCs. The CDR3 nucleotides read TGTGCCAGCAGCCAAGATCTTCAGGGAGCCCTCCACTTT. This translates into CASSQDLQGALHF.